The following is a TCR beta chain sequence with its context. No antigen is known for it. These data originate in a study of T-cell memory formation after mild COVID-19. At the level of the study: Largely, the TCR clusters proved donor specific. Overall study findings and caveats: CD4/CD8 balance characterized clones contracting day 15 to 85, and CD4+ skew characterized later expanders.

TCRdb re-called the 5' RACE reads through MiXCR, storing one row per CDR3 protein. The sample includes about 180,000 distinct CDR3 sequences, around 16% seen only once; the top ten take under 2.5%. The specimen sequenced was PBMCs or a T cell subset sorted from them (not recorded which). The TCR sequence derives from an adult woman who had mild COVID-19 (a few samples of this study predate the infection). Cell type and time point are not known.

The CDR3 is CSARPPGANTEAFF. The CDR3 nucleotides are TGCAGCGCCCGACCCCCAGGGGCGAACACTGAAGCTTTCTTT. V usage is TRBV29-1 and J usage is TRBJ1-1, with D possibly TRBD1 on 6 matching bases. Germline loops: CDR1 SQVTM, CDR2 ANQGSEA. This CDR3 spans 14 amino acids. The germline V and J ends were trimmed by 7 bases and 1 base, with 16 bases remaining between them.